This entry lists 13 T cell receptor beta chains sequenced from one sample in a study of shared clonotypes between healthy human individuals. Data came from immunoSEQ multiplex PCR; TCRdb stores just in-frame clones and leaves some out. The sample records more than 2 million clones, almost 96% being singletons. The sequenced sample was naive CD4+ T cells sorted from blood. Sample subset: CD45RA+ positively selected. These receptors came from a man younger than 35 in good health.

Only a few counts were recorded for this clone. The sample carries other DNA sequences with the same CDR3. The genes are TRBV2 and TRBJ2-7; tentatively, D is TRBD1 (6 bases). V was cut by 3 bases and J by 4 bases, with 7 bases left in between. Germline V gives CDR1 SNHLY, CDR2 FYNNEI. The CDR3 spans 12 residues. CDR3 loop: CASSDQGYEQYF. In DNA, the CDR3 is TGTGCCAGCAGTGATCAGGGGTACGAGCAGTACTTC.

The count of this clone is one. The V gene is TRBV5-1, the J gene TRBJ1-2; 12 bases line up with TRBD1. CDR1 is SGHRS and CDR2 is YFSETQ in the germline V gene. The CDR3 length is 14 residues. After removal of 4 bases from V and 7 bases from J, the junction contained 5 bases not matched to a gene. The CDR3 loop is CASSTGQGAPGYTF. CDR3 bases: TGCGCCAGCAGCACGGGACAGGGGGCTCCTGGCTACACCTTC.

This sequence joins TRBV5-1 and TRBJ1-2; D is perhaps TRBD1 (6 bases). With 0 bases removed from V and 3 bases from J, the gap between germline ends came to 12 bases. The length of the CDR3 is 15 residues. Per the germline V gene, CDR1 is SGHRS and CDR2 is YFSETQ. Here the CDR3 reads CASSLAAGEYYGYTF. CDR3 DNA: TGCGCCAGCAGCTTGGCGGCAGGGGAGTACTATGGCTACACCTTC.

CDR3 amino acids: CASRNRDRGYPEQFF. Written as DNA, the CDR3 is TGTGCCAGCAGGAACCGGGACAGGGGATATCCTGAGCAGTTCTTC. V and J are TRBV28 and TRBJ2-1, with 10 bases fitting TRBD1. The germline gives CDR1 MDHEN, CDR2 SYDVKM. V dropped 6 bases and J dropped 9; count of bases not matched to a gene: 11. This CDR3 is built from 15 residues.

The J gene is TRBJ1-5, the V gene TRBV7-2; D unresolved. Germline V gene sequence: CDR1 SGHTA, CDR2 FQGNSA. V dropped 1 base and J dropped 0 bases, with 10 bases sitting between them. CDR3 length: 16 amino acids. This CDR3 reads CASSLVAGYSNQPQHF. The CDR3 DNA is TGTGCCAGCAGCTTAGTGGCCGGATATAGCAATCAGCCCCAGCATTTT.

The CDR3 loop reads CASSKGSRYNEQFF. The DNA for the CDR3 is TGTGCCAGCAGCAAAGGCTCACGGTACAATGAGCAGTTCTTC. The V gene is TRBV6-5, the J gene TRBJ2-1; D gene ambiguous. Germline loops: CDR1 MNHEY, CDR2 SVGAGI. This CDR3 contains 14 residues. Deletions cut 6 bases from V and 4 bases from J, with 13 bases between.

In this sample, this clone turned up a few times. The genes are TRBV6-5 and TRBJ2-3, with 13 bases that match TRBD2. The V gene's germline CDR1 is MNHEY and CDR2 SVGAGI. J was trimmed by 5 bases and V by 6 bases; bases with no gene match: 2. The CDR3 length is 14 residues. CDR3 sequence (DNA): TGTGCCAGCAGGGGACTAGCGGGGAAAGATACGCAGTATTTT. Protein product: CASRGLAGKDTQYF.

The chain is built from TRBV10-1 and TRBJ2-7; possible D gene TRBD1, 6 bases. With 5 bases removed from V and 6 bases from J, the gap between germline ends came to 14 bases. Germline CDR1 reads WNHNN; CDR2 reads SYGVQD (reference sequence). The CDR3 spans 13 residues. The CDR3 protein is CASSRSGVGEQYF. In nucleotides, the CDR3 is TGCGCCAGCAGTCGATCAGGGGTAGGCGAGCAGTACTTC.

A word on this clone: Other DNA sequences from this sample encode an identical CDR3 as well. The gene calls are TRBV4-1 and TRBJ2-5; D gene unclear. Trimming removed 1 base at V and 4 bases at J, with 7 bases between. Germline V lookup: CDR1 MGHRA, CDR2 YSYEKL. This CDR3 spans 13 amino acids. This CDR3 reads CASSQGRGETQYF. The CDR3 DNA follows: TGCGCCAGCAGCCAAGGACGCGGAGAGACCCAGTACTTC.

The chain couples TRBV14 to TRBJ2-3; no firm D call. Germline lookup yields CDR1 SGHDN and CDR2 FVKESK. Trimming left V 4 bases short and J 3 bases short, with 11 bases between. CDR3 length equals 14 residues. This chain's CDR3 is CASSLFWPTDTQYF. CDR3 in DNA: TGTGCCAGCAGCCTTTTTTGGCCAACAGATACGCAGTATTTT.

This clone was seen only once. Other DNA sequences in this sample translate to the same CDR3. The chain links TRBV5-6 to TRBJ1-2; D is uncertain. Trimming stripped 2 bases from V and 1 base from J, with 6 bases between. Germline lookup yields CDR1 SGHDT and CDR2 YYEEEE. The CDR3 loop spans 13 amino acids. This chain's CDR3 is CASSLVGNYGYTF. The DNA for the CDR3 is TGTGCCAGCAGCTTAGTCGGTAACTATGGCTACACCTTC.

J is TRBJ2-2 and V is TRBV18, with 10 positions matching TRBD2. This CDR3 is 18 amino acids long. Germline CDR1 reads KGHSH; CDR2 reads LQKENI. With V trimmed by 4 bases and J by 7 bases, 15 bases remained unmatched. The CDR3 DNA follows: TGTGCCAGCTCACTACCTGCCAGCGGGAGGGCCCTCGGCGGGGAGCTGTTTTTT. Amino acids: CASSLPASGRALGGELFF.

The CDR3 spells CASSGQVGQPQHF. The DNA for the CDR3 is TGTGCCAGCAGTGGACAGGTTGGTCAGCCCCAGCATTTT. The J gene is TRBJ1-5, the V gene TRBV6-4; perhaps TRBD1 as D (6 bases). There are 13 residues in the CDR3. V lost 4 bases to trimming and J lost 6 bases, with 10 bases between them. Germline CDR1 MRHNA, CDR2 SNTAGT.